Each of the 25 T cell receptor beta chains below was sequenced from the same sample in a study of control samples from healthy donors and cancer patients. Data came from immunoSEQ multiplex PCR; TCRdb stores just in-frame clones and leaves some out. This sample has around 80,000 clones, with approximately 91% found just once. Sequences were obtained from blood. The receptor set was obtained from a woman aged 45-65 years in good health.

J is TRBJ1-5 and V is TRBV7-9; D call uncertain. V lost 2 bases to trimming and J lost 7 bases, with 6 bases between them. CDR3 length: 12 residues. The germline gives CDR1 SEHNR, CDR2 FQNEAQ (reference sequence). This chain's CDR3 is CASSLWVQPQHF. In DNA form, the CDR3 reads TGTGCCAGCAGCTTATGGGTACAGCCCCAGCATTTT. Drawing the rest from reference TRBV7-9 and TRBJ1-5, the complete variable domain is DTGVSQNPRHKITKRGQNVTFRCDPISEHNRLYWYRQTLGQGPEFLTYFQNEAQLEKSRLLSDRFSAERPKGSFSTLEIQRTEQGDSAMYLCASSLWVQPQHFGDGTRLSIL.

Comments on this clone: One junction end disagrees with the germline gene, perhaps due to a read error. The V gene is TRBV5-1, the J gene TRBJ1-1; 7 bases align to TRBD1. The CDR3 has 16 amino acids. In germline, CDR1 is SGHRS, CDR2 YFSETQ. Written as DNA, the CDR3 is TGCGCCAGCAGCCCGCGACAGGGAACGATGAACACTAAAGCTTTCTTT. It encodes CASSPRQGTMNTKAFF.

The chain recombines TRBV10-2 with TRBJ2-7; perhaps TRBD2 as D (5 bases). Germline loops: CDR1 WSHSY, CDR2 SAAADI. The V end lost 8 bases, the J end lost 3 bases, and 14 bases lay between the germline ends. There are 13 residues in the CDR3. Here the CDR3 reads CASSGGLHYEQYF. The CDR3 nucleotides read TGCGCCAGCTCGGGCGGGCTCCACTACGAGCAGTACTTC.

The CDR3 reads CASSYHRGAGRYEQYF. In DNA, the CDR3 is TGTGCCAGCAGTTATCATCGGGGAGCTGGGAGGTACGAGCAGTACTTC. The V call is TRBV6-5, the J call TRBJ2-7, with D perhaps TRBD2 (6 bases). The CDR3 contains 16 residues. The V and J ends lost 3 bases and 4 bases respectively, with 19 bases between them. From germline, CDR1 is MNHEY and CDR2 SVGAGI.

The chain combines TRBV5-1 with TRBJ1-1; tentatively, D is TRBD1 (6 bases). V lost 4 bases, J lost 2 bases, and 15 bases lay in between. The CDR3 runs 15 residues. Germline loops: CDR1 SGHRS, CDR2 YFSETQ. The CDR3 is CASSPEGVPNTEAFF. CDR3 nucleotides: TGCGCCAGCAGCCCCGAGGGGGTTCCAAACACTGAAGCTTTCTTT.

About this clone: The sample contains more than one DNA sequence encoding this CDR3. The chain uses TRBV5-1 and TRBJ2-7; D may be TRBD2 (5 bases). This CDR3 region has 13 residues. V gave up 0 bases and J gave up 4 bases, with 8 bases separating them. Per the germline V gene, CDR1 is SGHRS and CDR2 is YFSETQ. The DNA of the CDR3 is TGCGCCAGCAGCTTGGATCGGGGATACGAGCAGTACTTC. It codes for CASSLDRGYEQYF.

This chain uses TRBV3-1 (or the pseudogene TRBV3-2) with TRBJ2-7; 8 bases are a match to TRBD1. The V gene's germline CDR1 is LGHDT and CDR2 YNNKEL (reference sequence). The CDR3 spans 15 residues. The ends lost 4 bases at V and 2 bases at J; junction bases unmatched: 7. CDR3 DNA: TGTGCCAGCAGCCCACTTTGGACAGGGACCTACGAGCAGTACTTC. Translated, it gives CASSPLWTGTYEQYF.

V is TRBV12-5 and J is TRBJ1-2, with D possibly TRBD1 on 5 matching bases. The CDR3 consists of 13 residues. V dropped 1 base and J dropped 4 bases, with 7 bases sitting between them. Germline lookup yields CDR1 LGHNT and CDR2 FRNRAP. For the CDR3, the DNA is TGTGCTAGTGGTTTGGGACAGAGCTATGGCTACACCTTC. This translates into CASGLGQSYGYTF.

The rearrangement links TRBV12-3 or TRBV12-4 to TRBJ1-6; D gene uncertain. CDR3 length: 11 residues. The V end was cut by 4 bases, the J end by 10 bases, with 5 bases between. CDR3 in amino acids: CASSSSSPLHF. The CDR3 bases are TGTGCCAGCAGTTCCTCCTCACCCCTCCACTTT.

This rearrangement joins TRBV7-9 to TRBJ2-3; D is unclear. Germline V CDR1 and CDR2: SEHNR, FQNEAQ (reference sequence). The V end was cut by 4 bases, the J end by 4 bases, with 9 bases between. The CDR3 has 13 residues. CDR3 DNA sequence: TGTGCCAGCAGCTCCCCCGGGCCAGATACGCAGTATTTT. Residues: CASSSPGPDTQYF.

CDR3 coding DNA: TGTGCCAGCAGTGAAGGGGACAGGGCAGGCTACACCTTC. Translated, it gives CASSEGDRAGYTF. The rearrangement uses TRBV6-1 and TRBJ1-2; 9 nucleotides agree with TRBD1. The V gene end was trimmed by 1 base and the J gene end by 8 bases; junction bases not matched to a gene: 2. In germline, CDR1 is MNHNS, CDR2 SASEGT. The CDR3 is 13 amino acids.

The chain is built from TRBV2 and TRBJ2-1; 8 positions match TRBD1. Germline loops: CDR1 SNHLY, CDR2 FYNNEI. The CDR3 covers 13 residues. J gave up 8 bases and V 3 bases, and 3 bases lay outside the gene matches. The CDR3: CASSEDREHEQFF. The CDR3 bases are TGTGCCAGCAGTGAGGACAGGGAACATGAGCAGTTCTTC. The full variable domain, in which reference TRBV2 and TRBJ2-1 provide the parts outside the CDR3, is EPEVTQTPSHQVTQMGQEVILRCVPISNHLYFYWYRQILGQKVEFLVSFYNNEISEKSEIFDDQFSVERPDGSNFTLKIRSTKLEDSAMYFCASSEDREHEQFFGPGTRLTVL.

This clone has only one observation. The chain uses TRBV7-9 and TRBJ1-1; D unclear. The germline gives CDR1 SEHNR, CDR2 FQNEAQ (reference sequence). This CDR3 has 13 amino acids. Trimming removed 5 bases at V and 1 base at J, with 8 bases between. CDR3 loop: CASSIMRNTEAFF. For the CDR3, the DNA is TGTGCCAGCAGCATTATGAGGAACACTGAAGCTTTCTTT.

This chain joins TRBV2 and TRBJ1-1; 8 bases are shared with TRBD1. The CDR3 extends over 14 amino acids. Trimming cost V 8 bases and J 7 bases; bases outside gene matches: 12. Per germline, CDR1 SNHLY and CDR2 FYNNEI. The CDR3 DNA sequence: TGTGCCAGCGACAGGGGCCTCAATGTTATTGAAGCTTTCTTT. Its protein is CASDRGLNVIEAFF.

This clone was detected only a few times. V is TRBV18 and J is TRBJ1-1; possibly TRBD1 for D (6 bases). Germline CDR1 is KGHSH and CDR2 is LQKENI. The V gene lost 0 bases and the J gene lost 1 base, with 6 bases spanning the gap. The CDR3 has 14 amino acids. The CDR3 sequence: CASSPPTGNTEAFF. In DNA form, the CDR3 reads TGTGCCAGCTCACCACCGACAGGGAACACTGAAGCTTTCTTT.

The chain uses TRBV19 and TRBJ1-5; no clear D gene. The CDR3 length is 16 residues. Germline loops: CDR1 LNHDA, CDR2 SQIVND (reference sequence). Trimming stripped 6 bases from V and 0 bases from J, with 15 bases between. The CDR3 spells CASSPSLGYSNQPQHF. The CDR3 DNA follows: TGTGCCAGTAGCCCCTCGTTGGGTTATAGCAATCAGCCCCAGCATTTT.

The J gene is TRBJ1-1, the V gene TRBV6-5; D unresolved. V gave up 8 bases and J gave up 10 bases, with 26 bases separating them. This CDR3 comprises 15 residues. The germline CDR1 and CDR2 sequences are MNHEY and SVGAGI. This CDR3 is CASLSSQLLGFGAFF. The CDR3 DNA reads as TGTGCCAGCTTAAGTTCTCAGTTGCTGGGTTTCGGAGCTTTCTTT.

J is TRBJ1-2 and V is TRBV5-6, with 8 bases identical to TRBD1. Germline-derived CDR1 and CDR2 are SGHDT and YYEEEE. The CDR3 extends over 14 amino acids. After removal of 3 bases from V and 0 bases from J, the junction contained 1 base not matched to a gene. The chain's CDR3 is CASSWTGPNYGYTF. The CDR3 region has the DNA TGTGCCAGCAGCTGGACAGGGCCTAACTATGGCTACACCTTC.

The gene calls are TRBV5-1 and TRBJ2-1; D possibly uses TRBD1 or TRBD2 (5 bases each). The V gene's germline CDR1 is SGHRS and CDR2 YFSETQ. The CDR3 sequence is 15 residues long. The V end was cut by 4 bases, the J end by 2 bases, with 13 bases between. CDR3 in amino acids: CASSTGRFTYNEQFF. In DNA, the CDR3 is TGCGCCAGCAGCACGGGACGGTTTACCTACAATGAGCAGTTCTTC.

The CDR3 nucleotides are TGCAGTGCAGACAGTAACTATGGCTACACCTTC. Translating gives CSADSNYGYTF. The chain combines TRBV20-1 with TRBJ1-2; tentatively, D is TRBD1 (5 bases). Germline loops: CDR1 DFQATT, CDR2 SNEGSKA (reference sequence). The CDR3 is 11 residues long. V lost 6 bases to trimming and J lost 1 base, with 6 bases between them.

This sequence joins TRBV5-6 and TRBJ2-3; D unresolved. CDR3 length equals 16 residues. V lost 4 bases, J lost 0 bases, and 15 bases lay in between. The germline CDR1 and CDR2 sequences are SGHDT and YYEEEE. The CDR3 protein is CASSVLLSLSTDTQYF. DNA of the CDR3: TGTGCCAGCAGCGTTCTACTCAGTCTTAGCACAGATACGCAGTATTTT. The full variable domain, in which reference TRBV5-6 and TRBJ2-3 provide the parts outside the CDR3, is DAGVTQSPTHLIKTRGQQVTLRCSPKSGHDTVSWYQQALGQGPQFIFQYYEEEERQRGNFPDRFSGHQFPNYSSELNVNALLLGDSALYLCASSVLLSLSTDTQYFGPGTRLTVL.

J is TRBJ2-5 and V is TRBV18; D might be TRBD2 (5 bases). Trimming removed 2 bases at V and 3 bases at J, with 10 bases between. Germline V gene lookup returns CDR1 KGHSH and CDR2 LQKENI. The CDR3 has 14 amino acids. The CDR3 region has the DNA TGTGCCAGCTCACCAAATGGAGGCAAAGAGACCCAGTACTTC. Protein product: CASSPNGGKETQYF. Based on the CDR3 plus reference TRBV18 and TRBJ2-5, the full variable domain is NAGVMQNPRHLVRRRGQEARLRCSPMKGHSHVYWYRQLPEEGLKFMVYLQKENIIDESGMPKERFSAEFPKEGPSILRIQQVVRGDSAAYFCASSPNGGKETQYFGPGTRLLVL.

Details on this clone: One end of the junction varies from germline; a read error may be responsible. V is TRBV19 and J is TRBJ1-5, with D possibly TRBD1 on 6 matching bases. This CDR3 is 10 amino acids long. Per the germline V gene, CDR1 is LNHDA and CDR2 is SQIVND (reference sequence). CDR3 coding DNA: TGTGCCAGTAGTATCAGGGGTGCGTATTTT. This codes for CASSIRGAYF.

This clone was seen a single time. The rearrangement joins TRBV6-5 to TRBJ1-1; D is undetermined. V lost 0 bases to trimming and J lost 0 bases, with 8 bases between them. The CDR3 runs to 15 residues. The V gene's germline CDR1 is MNHEY and CDR2 SVGAGI. The CDR3 DNA is TGTGCCAGCAGTTACTCGCGAGTTCTGAACACTGAAGCTTTCTTT. It translates to CASSYSRVLNTEAFF.

This chain connects TRBV5-4 to TRBJ2-1; D unresolved. Germline values: CDR1 SGHNT, CDR2 YYREEE (reference sequence). The CDR3 spans 11 residues. V lost 0 bases to trimming and J lost 9 bases, with 4 bases between them. The CDR3 coding sequence is TGTGCCAGCAGCTTGGCTACTGAGCAGTTCTTC. Residues: CASSLATEQFF. Complete variable domain (other parts from reference TRBV5-4 and TRBJ2-1): ETGVTQSPTHLIKTRGQQVTLRCSSQSGHNTVSWYQQALGQGPQFIFQYYREEENGRGNFPPRFSGLQFPNYSSELNVNALELDDSALYLCASSLATEQFFGPGTRLTVL.